The 5 T cell receptor beta chains below come from one sample, sequenced in a study of regulatory T cells in long-lasting Graves disease. Construction of the TCR beta libraries employed iRepertoire HTBI primers in conjunction with Arm-PCR of CDR3 regions. TCRdb recomputed calls from the multiplex PCR reads with MiXCR, one row per CDR3 protein. The data contain about 290,000 distinct CDR3 sequences, roughly a fifth of them singletons. Time point: persistent/refractory GD, antithyroid drugs over 5 years with positive TRAb. Isolated PBMC RNA provided the starting material for the TCR library. The starting material was peripheral blood mononuclear cells (PBMCs), obtained when the disease was refractory, from a patient treated with antithyroid drugs. These receptor sequences come from a female donor with Graves disease.

In this sample, this clonotype turned up many times. The rearrangement links TRBV2 to TRBJ2-6; 12 nucleotides match TRBD2. V shed 1 base and J 3 bases; nucleotides not matched to a gene: 10. The CDR3 has 20 residues. CDR1 is SNHLY and CDR2 is FYNNEI in the germline V gene. This chain's CDR3 is CASSEEGTSGRRHGANVLTF. The CDR3 DNA follows: TGTGCCAGCAGTGAAGAGGGAACTAGCGGGAGGAGGCATGGGGCCAACGTCCTGACTTTC.

The V gene is TRBV20-1, the J gene TRBJ2-1; 7 bases agree with TRBD2. V dropped 5 bases and J dropped 8; count of bases not matched to a gene: 12. This CDR3 spans 14 amino acids. The germline gives CDR1 DFQATT, CDR2 SNEGSKA (reference sequence). CDR3 sequence (DNA): TGCAGTGCTGAGTACGGGGGGAGAAGAGATGAGCAGTTCTTC. This sequence encodes CSAEYGGRRDEQFF.

This clonotype has a count of ten or more. This chain uses TRBV12-3 or TRBV12-4 with TRBJ2-5, with a tentative D call TRBD2 (6 bases). Trimming pared 0 bases from V and 4 bases from J, leaving 9 bases between. The CDR3 is 14 amino acids. The CDR3 DNA reads TGTGCCAGCAGTTTAGCCGGGAGAGCAGAGACCCAGTACTTC. Translated, it gives CASSLAGRAETQYF.

This clonotype turned up a few times. The chain employs TRBV19 and TRBJ1-5; TRBD1 aligns across 9 bases. V dropped 10 bases and J dropped 5; count of bases not matched to a gene: 12. This CDR3 contains 15 residues. Germline V gene sequence: CDR1 LNHDA, CDR2 SQIVND (reference sequence). The CDR3 DNA reads TGTGCCACCCCCCCCCGGGACAGGGTCTATCAGCCCCAGCATTTT. Protein product: CATPPRDRVYQPQHF.

This clonotype was seen repeatedly, ten times or more. The chain recombines TRBV28 with TRBJ1-1, with D possibly matching TRBD1 (6 bases). Trimming stripped 5 bases from V and 1 base from J, with 17 bases between. The CDR3 covers 16 residues. The V gene's germline CDR1 is MDHEN and CDR2 SYDVKM. The CDR3 loop reads CASSIRTTGKNTEAFF. CDR3 nucleotide sequence: TGTGCCAGCAGTATACGAACGACAGGAAAGAACACTGAAGCTTTCTTT.